The rows below give T cell receptor beta chains drawn from one sample of a study of breast tumors, draining lymph nodes, adjacent tissues. MiXCR was run by TCRdb on the multiplex PCR reads, yielding one entry per CDR3 protein. This sample has 20,000 or so distinct CDR3 sequences, with 43% found just once. The specimen was breast tumor tissue. The receptors stem from a female donor with breast cancer. Some clones in this sample may be carry-over from other donors' samples. CDR3s leave out the opening cysteine and the closing phenylalanine or tryptophan. The size field is filled for only some rows; it gives once, few, many or a size class.

v_gene	abundance	j_gene	CDR3aa
TRBV7-8	NA	TRBJ1-2	ATAGDDYGYT
TRBV6-2/TRBV6-3	many	TRBJ2-2	ASTHSPTGELF
TRBV9	many	TRBJ2-2	ASSVGSSGETGELF
TRBV6-5	many	TRBJ2-3	ASGHPGLADGDTQY
TRBV18	many	TRBJ1-6	ASSSGTGSSYNSPLH
TRBV6-1	NA	TRBJ1-4	ASSENRGGNEKLF
TRBV9	NA	TRBJ2-2	ASSVRLHTGNTGELF
TRBV7-2	NA	TRBJ2-2	ASSIPSGRPAGELF
TRBV20-1	NA	TRBJ2-1	SARTSGSGNEQF
TRBV19	few	TRBJ2-2	ASSMGGTGELF
TRBV20-1	NA	TRBJ1-5	SASRGQGTQPQH
TRBV11-1	many	TRBJ2-7	ASSAGDRRYEQY
TRBV15	NA	TRBJ2-3	ATSRDTLAASTDTQY
TRBV6-4	many	TRBJ1-5	ASSHLAGPSNQPQH
TRBV30	many	TRBJ1-5	AWSVGGRNQPQH
TRBV7-2	NA	TRBJ2-2	ASSATGLAGGGTGELF
TRBV9	NA	TRBJ2-1	ARSASGRNNEQL
TRBV5-1	NA	TRBJ1-2	ASSLGQGAQGYT
TRBV4-1	NA	TRBJ2-7	ASSQVNGLYDYEQY
TRBV6-5	NA	TRBJ2-3	ASGFRDRVTDTQY
TRBV6-4	few	TRBJ2-5	ASSEQSRRESEETQY
TRBV7-8	NA	TRBJ2-2	ASSSGTSGRTGELF
TRBV7-3	many	TRBJ2-2	ATGGTNTGELF
TRBV9	NA	TRBJ2-3	ASSPGTHTDTQY
TRBV15	many	TRBJ1-4	ATSLSWGGDNEKLF
TRBV5-1	many	TRBJ2-1	ASTGISGNKLPSYNEQF
TRBV7-2	NA	TRBJ2-5	ASSCPGTSGRAETQY
TRBV3-1	many	TRBJ2-3	ASSHRRAEDTQY
TRBV28	many	TRBJ2-2	ASRPGSGRGGTGELF
TRBV7-2	many	TRBJ1-1	ASSPPTANTEAF
TRBV7-3	many	TRBJ2-1	ASSSGWGNEQF
TRBV20-1	NA	TRBJ2-2	SARTSGSLSTGELF
TRBV28	many	TRBJ2-2	ATLKEGQGFTGELF
TRBV4-3	medium-sized	TRBJ2-7	ASSPYRDSPYEQY
TRBV27	many	TRBJ2-7	ASKHDRGTYEQY
TRBV18	NA	TRBJ2-3	ASSPRWESTDTQY
TRBV4-1	NA	TRBJ2-7	ASSQEGSRRGPGGVSYGQY
TRBV7-2	NA	TRBJ1-2	ASSLGAKEYGYT
TRBV9	NA	TRBJ2-1	ARGGGGTSGDYTEQF
TRBV20-1	NA	TRBJ2-1	SAMHGTSGSNEQF
TRBV5-1	NA	TRBJ2-1	ASSLATSGQTYNEQF
TRBV7-9	once	TRBJ2-1	ASSPDRALNEQF
TRBV14	many	TRBJ2-5	ASSQEQPQETQY
TRBV19	NA	TRBJ2-1	ASSIDLSSGSYNEQF
TRBV12-5	NA	TRBJ1-5	ASGFFDRASNQPQH
TRBV29-1	NA	TRBJ2-7	SVLQSRGATYEQY
TRBV7-2	NA	TRBJ1-2	ASSPRGDYGYT
TRBV6-1	NA	TRBJ1-5	ASSEQRGSNQPQH
TRBV28	many	TRBJ2-7	ATDRGPYGEQY
TRBV7-6	once	TRBJ1-3	ASSLGGGGNTIY
TRBV20-1	many	TRBJ2-7	SAAEREYEQY
TRBV7-9	medium-sized	TRBJ2-2	ASSPTRLAGLPGELF
TRBV29-1	large	TRBJ2-1	SALRDSIEQF
TRBV12-3/TRBV12-4	medium-sized	TRBJ2-3	ASSPSGGRAGTDTQY